The T cell receptor beta chain under discussion was sequenced for a study of T cell responses to AZD1222 COVID-19 vaccine (dated by TCRdb to the early 2020s). About the investigation overall: TCR sequencing covered roughly 230 trial participants: 200 to 210 given two doses of AZD1222 and 26 given two doses of MenACWY control vaccine. Enrollment into the trials was organized by age into subgroups of 18-55, 56-69 and 70-plus years, and those subgroups contained approximately 150, 30 and 60 TCR-sequenced participants, respectively. Beyond this particular receptor, the publication reports: Spike-specific TCR breadth and depth rose significantly after two AZD1222 doses compared with day 0 and with MenACWY recipients. Participants were mostly white British, with more females than males. The authors suggested clonal diversity may have been underestimated. Only six or seven AZD1222 recipients were SARS-CoV-2 seropositive at baseline, limiting conclusions about previously exposed vaccinees. In the small 56-69-year group, the increase in depth fell short of significance, most likely because of low power. Epitopes outside the regions mutated in the B.1.351 and B.1.1.7 variants were reportedly recognized by nearly half of the unique spike-specific TCRs. Because no day 14 peak-response samples were available, repertoires were characterized only after the peak T cell response. CD4 TCRs associated with the vaccine covered the entire spike protein, and the dominant responses were in regions 160-218 and 743-854.

This clone was recorded a few times. Its antigen target is currently unknown. Base qualities are not provided; no much larger clone lies one nucleotide away. The CDR3 regions of human TCRbeta chains were analyzed by immunosequencing. As for the authors' bioinformatics: TCRs in the repertoires were matched against a reference library of SARS-CoV-2-specific TCRs that had been generated with the MIRA antigen-specificity platform. Breadth was defined as the fraction of unique TCRs that were SARS-CoV-2-associated. Depth was defined as the fraction of total T cells that were SARS-CoV-2-associated. Using the MIRA data, each spike-specific TCR was assigned both to the spike region to which the TCR was reactive and to a CD4 or CD8 class. Log10-transformed breadth and depth values were compared by one-way ANOVA with Sidak's multiple comparisons tests. TCRdb provides this immuneACCESS table in a form limited to in-frame rearrangements. Some clones are lacking; in checked studies, under half of them reflect an unresolved V gene, and why the rest are absent is not known. The V and J calls and clone size come from that table; D and trimming were worked out from the DNA. The sample contains 20,000 or so clones, 81% of them found a single time. The ten largest clones take up roughly 21% of the sample.

The time point tag for this specimen amounts to: about 28 days (+/-7) after the second vaccine dose. AZD1222 recipients with second doses at about 4 weeks or about 12 weeks were pooled, because spike-specific TCR depth and breadth did not differ between schedules. The vaccinee samples were drawn from two UK trials, COV001 and COV002, one of which was a single-blind randomized controlled phase 2/3 trial testing AZD1222 (ChAdOx1 nCoV-19) in healthy adults. For TCRbeta chain sequencing, PBMC samples were collected from trial participants at day 0 and at day 28 after the second dose. This sample comprised peripheral blood, obtained 28 days after the second AZD1222 dose. This receptor was taken from an adult who received the AZD1222 COVID-19 vaccine.

The CDR3 protein is CASSLVWLAGRDVDEQFF. The nucleotide sequence is TGTGCCAGCAGCTTAGTTTGGCTAGCGGGGAGGGACGTCGATGAGCAGTTCTTC. This chain joins TRBV11-3 to TRBJ2-1; TRBD2 agrees with 9 junctional bases. CDR1 and CDR2 (SGHNT, YENEEA) derive from the germline V gene. Including cysteine and phenylalanine, the CDR3 has 18 amino acids. The read is trimmed to its CDR3 DNA, 54 bases read in frame from base 1. V is pruned by 1 base and J by 8 bases, leaving 15 bases of the junction without a gene match. The variable domain in full, with residues beyond the CDR3 obtained from the reference TRBV11-3 and TRBJ2-1 genes, is EAGVVQSPRYKIIEKKQPVAFWCNPISGHNTLYWYLQNLGQGPELLIRYENEEAVDDSQLPKDRFSAERLKGVDSTLKIQPAELGDSAVYLCASSLVWLAGRDVDEQFFGPGTRLTVL.